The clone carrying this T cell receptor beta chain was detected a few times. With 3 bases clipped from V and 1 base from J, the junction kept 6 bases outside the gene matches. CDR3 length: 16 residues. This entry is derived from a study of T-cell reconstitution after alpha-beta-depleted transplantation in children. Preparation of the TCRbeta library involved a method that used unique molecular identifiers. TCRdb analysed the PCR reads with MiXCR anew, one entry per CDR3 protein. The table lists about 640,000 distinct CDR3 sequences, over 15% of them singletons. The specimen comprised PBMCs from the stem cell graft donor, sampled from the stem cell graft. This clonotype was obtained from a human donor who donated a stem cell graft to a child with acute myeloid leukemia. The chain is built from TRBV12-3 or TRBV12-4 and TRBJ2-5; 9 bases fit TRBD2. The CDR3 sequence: CASSFRLAGLQETQYF. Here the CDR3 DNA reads TGTGCCAGCAGTTTCCGGCTAGCGGGACTCCAAGAGACCCAGTACTTC.